This T cell receptor (beta chain) was found in a study of T-cell reconstitution after alpha-beta-depleted transplantation in children. V lost 3 bases to trimming and J lost 10 bases, with 25 bases between them. Looked up from germline, CDR1 is MNHNS and CDR2 is SASEGT. The CDR3 is 17 amino acids. Preparation of the TCRbeta library was carried out with unique molecular identifiers. TCRdb processed the PCR reads anew with MiXCR; each CDR3 protein has one entry. The sample comprises about 980,000 distinct CDR3 sequences, under 30% of which are singletons, and more than 25% rests with the top ten. This clonotype was recorded a few times. What it recognizes is unknown. The study's findings and limits: Where some patients showed high TCRbeta diversity at day 60, it came from recipient T cells and thymic progenitors that had survived. The authors attributed T-cell counts and diversity one year after transplant mostly to newly produced T cells. In patients about two months after transplant, alpha-beta T cells reportedly arose from several hundred expanded graft clones.

This chain links TRBV6-1 with TRBJ1-5; D gene unclear. The material sequenced was PBMCs, mostly from graft donor cells, taken 360 days after TCRalphabeta/CD19-depleted stem cell transplant. This clonotype originated in a boy under two years old who had a stem cell transplant for SCID, so the T cells may come from the graft donor. CDR3: CASSDRPGAVFLGPQHF. In nucleotides, the CDR3 is TGTGCCAGCAGTGACCGGCCAGGCGCCGTATTCCTGGGACCCCAGCATTTT.